This T cell receptor beta chain emerged from a study of human T cells and chemical hapten exposure. This clonotype has more than one count but fewer than ten. The CDR3 contains 13 residues. Germline V gene sequence: CDR1 SQVTM, CDR2 ANQGSEA. V was trimmed by 5 bases and J by 2 bases, leaving 11 bases between them. The time point here: patch test 2, 6 weeks after DPC sensitization. Documented treatment: therapeutic diphenylcyclopropenone sensitization with weekly scalp DPC. TCRdb re-called the RACE reads through MiXCR, storing one row per CDR3 protein. The sample lists around 67,000 distinct CDR3 sequences, about 9% seen once, with under 3.5% in the top ten.

The sequencing here drew on whole blood, taken in connection with sensitization to the hapten diphenylcyclopropenone (DPC). The receptor comes from a woman aged 45-65 years with alopecia areata. Some clones in this sample may be carry-over from other donors' samples. This chain joins TRBV29-1 and TRBJ2-3; D is perhaps TRBD1 (5 bases). The DNA of the CDR3 is TGCAGCGTTCGGACATCCCCCACAGATACGCAGTATTTT. Translation gives CSVRTSPTDTQYF.